One sample yielded the 32 T cell receptor beta chains listed below, sequenced in a study of blood T cell repertoires in COVID-19. Here immunoSEQ multiplex PCR was the method, and the copy in TCRdb shows in-frame clones only, minus some. This repertoire shows 35,000 to 45,000 clones, roughly 87% found once; its top ten account for 20%. The sequencing sample was made of peripheral blood. The source is a man aged 55 to 69 with acute or convalescent COVID-19.

This rearrangement joins TRBV7-8 to TRBJ1-5; maybe TRBD1 (5 bases). Trimming cost V 6 bases and J 5 bases, with 14 bases left between them. This CDR3 has 14 amino acids. In germline, CDR1 is SGHVS, CDR2 FQNEAQ. The CDR3 coding sequence is TGTGCCAGCAGGGTGGGGGGAGGCGATCAGCCCCAGCATTTT. This sequence encodes CASRVGGGDQPQHF.

This chain uses TRBV3-1 (or the pseudogene TRBV3-2) with TRBJ1-5; the match to TRBD1 covers 10 bases. Germline V gene lookup returns CDR1 LGHDT and CDR2 YNNKEL (reference sequence). J gave up 5 bases and V 8 bases, and 0 bases lay outside the gene matches. This CDR3 has 12 residues. CDR3 in amino acids: CASGTGDQPQHF. The DNA of the CDR3 is TGTGCCAGCGGGACAGGGGATCAGCCCCAGCATTTT.

The chain has TRBV15 and TRBJ2-1, with 14 bases aligning to TRBD2. Germline V gene lookup returns CDR1 LNHNV and CDR2 YYDKDF (reference sequence). The trim removed 8 bases at V and 6 bases at J, leaving 12 bases unmatched. This CDR3 region has 17 residues. CDR3 DNA sequence: TGTGCCACCTTGGGACTAGCGGGAGTGCGAGGGCTCAATGAGCAGTTCTTC. Translated, it gives CATLGLAGVRGLNEQFF.

The chain is built from TRBV2 and TRBJ2-5; 15 positions agree with TRBD2. Trimming at V came to 0 bases and at J to 4 bases, leaving 9 bases not matched to a gene. Germline CDR1 SNHLY, CDR2 FYNNEI. This CDR3 is built from 19 residues. DNA of the CDR3: TGTGCCAGCAGTGAAGCGGGGGGTCGGACTAGCGGGAGGGGAGAGACCCAGTACTTC. Translation: CASSEAGGRTSGRGETQYF.

The chain couples TRBV6-2 or TRBV6-3 to TRBJ1-5; 9 bases fit TRBD1. The trim removed 1 base at V and 3 bases at J, leaving 7 bases unmatched. The CDR3 has 17 residues. From germline, CDR1 is MNHEY and CDR2 SVGEGT. This CDR3 is CASSYLIGTGNNQPQHF. For the CDR3, the DNA is TGTGCCAGCAGTTACTTGATCGGGACAGGGAACAATCAGCCCCAGCATTTT.

The V gene is TRBV5-1, the J gene TRBJ2-5, with D possibly matching TRBD2 (6 bases). V lost 0 bases, J lost 4 bases, and 10 bases lay in between. The length of the CDR3 is 14 residues. Germline CDR1 and CDR2: SGHRS and YFSETQ. CDR3 bases: TGCGCCAGCAGCTTGGAGGGCGGGGTAGAGACCCAGTACTTC. Translating gives CASSLEGGVETQYF.

The V gene is TRBV9, the J gene TRBJ1-1, with D hard to call. CDR1 and CDR2 from the germline V gene are SGDLS and YYNGEE. The length of the CDR3 is 13 residues. The V gene lost 0 bases and the J gene lost 6 bases, with 9 bases spanning the gap. In DNA, the CDR3 is TGTGCCAGCAGCGTAGTGAGAGCATCTGAAGCTTTCTTT. This codes for CASSVVRASEAFF.

The chain has TRBV3-1 (or the pseudogene TRBV3-2) and TRBJ2-1; TRBD2 matches at 13 bases. Trimming at V came to 1 base and at J to 8 bases, leaving 8 bases not matched to a gene. Germline CDR1 and CDR2: LGHDT and YNNKEL (reference sequence). The length of the CDR3 is 17 residues. CDR3 bases: TGTGCCAGCAGCCAAGCCCGGACTAGCGGGAGCGGGGATGAGCAGTTCTTC. Translated, it gives CASSQARTSGSGDEQFF.

V is TRBV27 and J is TRBJ2-7; TRBD2 aligns across 12 bases. The CDR3 spans 16 residues. Germline loops: CDR1 MNHEY, CDR2 SMNVEV (reference sequence). J lost 0 bases, V lost 5 bases, and 5 bases had no gene match. The CDR3 loop reads CASSTPTSGSSYEQYF. DNA of the CDR3: TGTGCCAGCAGTACCCCGACTAGCGGGAGCTCCTACGAGCAGTACTTC.

The chain has TRBV7-8 and TRBJ1-1; D is perhaps TRBD1 (5 bases). This CDR3 is built from 15 residues. Germline CDR1 and CDR2: SGHVS and FQNEAQ. V was cut by 5 bases and J by 4 bases, with 17 bases left in between. The CDR3 sequence: CASSPGGGWTTEAFF. In DNA, the CDR3 is TGTGCCAGCAGCCCCGGGGGGGGTTGGACCACTGAAGCTTTCTTT.

The chain has TRBV5-4 and TRBJ1-2; a possible D gene is TRBD1 (6 bases). This CDR3 has 12 amino acids. V was clipped by 5 bases and J by 9 bases, with 14 bases between them. CDR1 is SGHNT and CDR2 is YYREEE in the germline V gene (reference sequence). CDR3 amino acids: CASSSDRLSYTF. The CDR3 DNA follows: TGTGCCAGCAGTTCCGACAGGCTTAGCTACACCTTC.

The chain is built from TRBV9 and TRBJ2-1, with 8 bases identical to TRBD2. This CDR3 is 15 amino acids long. Germline V gene data show CDR1 as SGDLS and CDR2 as YYNGEE. J lost 7 bases, V lost 3 bases, and 9 bases had no gene match. The CDR3 coding sequence is TGTGCCAGCAGCGCGAGCGGGAGCTTCGGTAATGAGCAGTTCTTC. Its translation is CASSASGSFGNEQFF.

The genes are TRBV6-2 or TRBV6-3 and TRBJ2-7; TRBD1 agrees at 8 bases. The V and J ends lost 2 bases and 4 bases, in that order; junction bases with no gene match: 10. This CDR3 region has 16 residues. The V gene's germline CDR1 is MNHEY and CDR2 SVGEGT. The CDR3, as DNA: TGTGCCAGCAGTTACCCTTCGACAGGGGTGGAGTACGAGCAGTACGTC. Protein: CASSYPSTGVEYEQYV.

The V gene is TRBV7-2, the J gene TRBJ2-1, with TRBD1 matching 7 bases. The J segment lost 6 bases and the V segment lost 5 bases, leaving 4 bases of the junction unmatched. The CDR3 sequence is 13 residues long. Germline V gene sequence: CDR1 SGHTA, CDR2 FQGNSA. DNA of the CDR3: TGTGCCAGCAGCCTCCGACAGGGCAATGAGCAGTTCTTC. Translating gives CASSLRQGNEQFF. Drawing the rest from reference TRBV7-2 and TRBJ2-1, the complete variable domain is GAGVSQSPSNKVTEKGKDVELRCDPISGHTALYWYRQSLGQGLEFLIYFQGNSAPDKSGLPSDRFSAERTGGSVSTLTIQRTQQEDSAVYLCASSLRQGNEQFFGPGTRLTVL.

V gene TRBV18 combines with J gene TRBJ2-4; 11 bases align to TRBD2. V lost 3 bases, J lost 2 bases, and 3 bases stayed unmatched. CDR1 KGHSH and CDR2 LQKENI come from the germline V gene. There are 16 residues in the CDR3. DNA of the CDR3: TGTGCCAGCTCACCTCCTAGCGGGAGGACCAAAAACATTCAGTACTTC. Its translation is CASSPPSGRTKNIQYF.

This clone appeared a single time. The DNA of the CDR3 is TGCGCCAGCAGCGCCTCACCGGCGGGGAGCACTGAAGCTTTCTTT. Protein sequence: CASSASPAGSTEAFF. The rearrangement joins TRBV5-1 to TRBJ1-1, with D hard to call. V was shortened by 4 bases and J by 4 bases, with 17 bases between the two germline ends. Germline V lookup: CDR1 SGHRS, CDR2 YFSETQ. This CDR3 is 15 amino acids long. The full variable domain, with the rest looked up from reference TRBV5-1 and TRBJ1-1, is KAGVTQTPRYLIKTRGQQVTLSCSPISGHRSVSWYQQTPGQGLQFLFEYFSETQRNKGNFPGRFSGRQFSNSRSEMNVSTLELGDSALYLCASSASPAGSTEAFFGQGTRLTVV.

This clone was seen only a few times. This chain links TRBV7-9 with TRBJ2-1; 7 bases are a match to TRBD2. Germline V gene lookup returns CDR1 SEHNR and CDR2 FQNEAQ (reference sequence). V was pared by 6 bases and J by 2 bases, with 13 bases of the junction left unmatched. The CDR3 is made up of 17 amino acids. The CDR3 nucleotides read TGTGCCAGCAGTCCCGGTGGGGGGAGGGCCACCTACAATGAGCAGTTCTTC. This sequence encodes CASSPGGGRATYNEQFF.

This chain uses TRBV5-1 with TRBJ2-7; the D gene is possibly TRBD1 (6 bases). The CDR3 consists of 13 residues. Trimming shortened V by 4 bases and J by 1 base, and 9 bases separated the two germline ends. Per the germline V gene, CDR1 is SGHRS and CDR2 is YFSETQ. The CDR3 DNA reads as TGCGCCAGCAGCCTGACAGGATCCTACGAGCAGTACTTC. Its protein is CASSLTGSYEQYF. The full variable domain, rest sourced from reference TRBV5-1 and TRBJ2-7, is KAGVTQTPRYLIKTRGQQVTLSCSPISGHRSVSWYQQTPGQGLQFLFEYFSETQRNKGNFPGRFSGRQFSNSRSEMNVSTLELGDSALYLCASSLTGSYEQYFGPGTRLTVT.

The chain is built from TRBV5-1 and TRBJ1-2; no reliable D call. Germline CDR1 and CDR2: SGHRS and YFSETQ. CDR3 length: 13 amino acids. Trimming pared 3 bases from V and 3 bases from J, leaving 9 bases between. CDR3 loop: CASSSAGDYGYTF. The CDR3 region has the DNA TGCGCCAGCAGCTCGGCGGGAGACTATGGCTACACCTTC.

The V gene is TRBV14, the J gene TRBJ2-3; no definite D call. Trimming cost V 0 bases and J 1 base, with 8 bases left between them. The germline CDR1 and CDR2 sequences are SGHDN and FVKESK. The CDR3 extends over 15 amino acids. The CDR3 sequence is CASSQDMYGTDTQYF. Written as DNA, the CDR3 is TGTGCCAGCAGCCAAGATATGTATGGCACAGATACGCAGTATTTT.

The chain recombines TRBV15 with TRBJ2-7; TRBD1 is a possible D gene (5 bases). V was shortened by 1 base and J by 2 bases, with 12 bases between the two germline ends. Germline CDR1 reads LNHNV; CDR2 reads YYDKDF (reference sequence). This CDR3 region has 15 residues. The CDR3 region has the DNA TGTGCCACCAGCAGAGCGGTAGGCAGGGCCTACGAGCAGTACTTC. Residues: CATSRAVGRAYEQYF.

This rearrangement joins TRBV7-9 to TRBJ2-5; 7 bases agree with TRBD2. J gave up 0 bases and V 7 bases, and 5 bases lay outside the gene matches. The germline gives CDR1 SEHNR, CDR2 FQNEAQ (reference sequence). The CDR3 has 14 amino acids. Here the CDR3 reads CASNLREDQETQYF. The CDR3 coding sequence is TGTGCCAGCAACCTACGGGAGGACCAAGAGACCCAGTACTTC.

The chain combines TRBV7-9 with TRBJ2-5; D might be TRBD1 (5 bases). This CDR3 has 18 residues. Germline V gene lookup returns CDR1 SEHNR and CDR2 FQNEAQ (reference sequence). V lost 1 base and J lost 4, with 22 bases in between. For the CDR3, the DNA is TGTGCCAGCAGCTTAGTTTCAGTGAGTGGACATATCTTAGAGACCCAGTACTTC. Translated, it gives CASSLVSVSGHILETQYF.

The J gene is TRBJ1-6, the V gene TRBV3-1 (or the pseudogene TRBV3-2), with D perhaps TRBD1 (5 bases). The V gene lost 5 bases and the J gene lost 7 bases, with 15 bases spanning the gap. The CDR3 runs to 15 residues. CDR1 and CDR2 (germline): LGHDT, YNNKEL (reference sequence). CDR3 region: CASSFGGRANSPLHF. The CDR3 nucleotides read TGTGCCAGCAGCTTCGGCGGCAGGGCAAATTCACCCCTCCACTTT.

This clone was counted only a few times. This rearrangement joins TRBV7-2 to TRBJ2-7, with 13 bases that match TRBD2. Germline CDR1 reads SGHTA; CDR2 reads FQGNSA. CDR3 length equals 13 residues. Trimming took 6 bases from V and 6 from J; bases not matched to a gene: 2. CDR3 sequence: CASSRLAGGEQYV. The CDR3 DNA sequence: TGTGCCAGCAGTCGACTAGCGGGAGGCGAGCAGTACGTC.

The V gene is TRBV5-1, the J gene TRBJ2-3, with D perhaps TRBD2 (5 bases). CDR1 and CDR2 from the germline V gene are SGHRS and YFSETQ. The CDR3 totals 11 residues. The V and J ends lost 4 bases and 5 bases respectively, with 5 bases between them. The DNA for the CDR3 is TGCGCCAGCAGCCGGGGAGATACGCAGTATTTT. This gives the protein CASSRGDTQYF.

CDR3 protein: CASSFFNPTSGRSGANVLTF. The CDR3 coding sequence is TGCGCCAGCAGCTTCTTCAATCCTACTAGCGGGAGGTCTGGGGCCAACGTCCTGACTTTC. The chain employs TRBV5-1 and TRBJ2-6; 12 bases are shared with TRBD2. CDR1 and CDR2 from the germline V gene are SGHRS and YFSETQ. V lost 2 bases to trimming and J lost 1 base; unmatched junction nucleotides: 10. This CDR3 region has 20 residues.

This rearrangement joins TRBV6-6 to TRBJ2-2; TRBD1 matches 9 bases. Germline V gene data show CDR1 as MNHNY and CDR2 as SVGAGI (reference sequence). The CDR3 extends over 16 amino acids. V shed 6 bases and J 7 bases; nucleotides not matched to a gene: 12. The CDR3 region has the DNA TGTGCCAGCAGGGTGGCAACAGGGGGCGTCGGCGGGGAGCTGTTTTTT. This codes for CASRVATGGVGGELFF.

This sequence joins TRBV28 and TRBJ1-5; weak D call: TRBD1 (5 bases). With 2 bases removed from V and 4 bases from J, the gap between germline ends came to 9 bases. Germline V CDR1 and CDR2: MDHEN, SYDVKM. The CDR3 is made up of 14 amino acids. This CDR3 is CASSLRGSNQPQHF. CDR3 in DNA: TGTGCCAGCAGTTTAAGGGGTTCTAATCAGCCCCAGCATTTT.

This clone came up a few times. The chain carries TRBV19 and TRBJ1-1; 10 nucleotides agree with TRBD1. Germline values: CDR1 LNHDA, CDR2 SQIVND (reference sequence). V gave up 7 bases and J gave up 0 bases; unmatched junction bases: 11. The CDR3 is 17 residues long. The CDR3 loop reads CASTPDRGDFMNTEAFF. Written as DNA, the CDR3 is TGTGCCAGTACCCCGGACAGGGGGGATTTCATGAACACTGAAGCTTTCTTT.

The gene calls are TRBV27 and TRBJ2-1; no clear D gene. Looked up from germline, CDR1 is MNHEY and CDR2 is SMNVEV (reference sequence). CDR3 size: 15 residues. Trimming removed 5 bases from V and 2 bases from J, with 13 bases in between. In nucleotides, the CDR3 is TGTGCCAGCAGTCCTTCTAGGTCCCCCTACAATGAGCAGTTCTTC. Its translation: CASSPSRSPYNEQFF.

This clone was found once. The genes are TRBV25-1 and TRBJ1-4, with 7 bases aligning to TRBD1. The germline gives CDR1 MGHDK, CDR2 SYGVNS. The CDR3 spans 16 residues. The junction had 6 bases not matched to a gene; V was cut back by 3 bases and J by 2 bases. The CDR3, as DNA: TGTGCCAGCAGTGATACAGACAGGGCTACTAATGAAAAACTGTTTTTT. It encodes CASSDTDRATNEKLFF.